This TCR beta chain was recovered during a study of human T cells and chemical hapten exposure. At the level of the study: DPC at 2% was the sensitizing agent, placed on 2 cm by 2 cm of upper inner arm skin. In the approximately 26-week study, patients were dosed weekly with diphenylcyclopropenone on the scalp throughout. Findings and caveats of the study: With alopecia, donors may have immune responses unlike healthy people's.

As for time point: patch test 2, 6 weeks after DPC sensitization. Regarding treatment: therapeutic diphenylcyclopropenone sensitization with weekly scalp DPC. Those who donated were patients with alopecia, 18 to 70 years of age, and suitable for DPC. TCRdb fed the RACE reads into MiXCR, producing one record per CDR3 protein. Of roughly 120,000 distinct CDR3 sequences listed, 9% to 9.5% are singletons. This clonotype was detected a few times. Antigen specificity is unknown. The sample consisted of whole blood, taken in connection with sensitization to the hapten diphenylcyclopropenone (DPC). The clonotype was recovered from a middle-aged woman with alopecia areata. Some clones in this sample may be carry-over from other donors' samples.

CDR3 DNA: TGTGCCAGCAGTTTAGCGTCCTCTTCACCCCTCCACTTT. This codes for CASSLASSSPLHF. The chain joins TRBV12-3 or TRBV12-4 to TRBJ1-6; no definite D call. The CDR3 sequence is 13 residues long. Trimming cost V 0 bases and J 9 bases, with 6 bases left between them.